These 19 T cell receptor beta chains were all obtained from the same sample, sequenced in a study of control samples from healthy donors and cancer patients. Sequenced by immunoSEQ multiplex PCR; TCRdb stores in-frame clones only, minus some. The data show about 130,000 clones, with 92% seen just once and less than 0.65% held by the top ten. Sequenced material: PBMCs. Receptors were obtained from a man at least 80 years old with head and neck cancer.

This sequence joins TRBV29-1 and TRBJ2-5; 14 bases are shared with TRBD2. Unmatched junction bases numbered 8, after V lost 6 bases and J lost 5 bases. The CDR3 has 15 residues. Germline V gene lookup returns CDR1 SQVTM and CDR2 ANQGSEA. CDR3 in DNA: TGCAGCGTCGGGGGACTAGCGGGAGTTGGGGAGACCCAGTACTTC. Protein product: CSVGGLAGVGETQYF.

CDR3 in DNA: TGTGCCAGCAGTTCCGGGACAGGGCGCATCGAGCAGTACTTC. Its translation: CASSSGTGRIEQYF. The rearrangement links TRBV6-5 to TRBJ2-7; 9 nucleotides line up with TRBD1. CDR1 and CDR2 (germline): MNHEY, SVGAGI. J lost 6 bases, V lost 4 bases, and 7 bases had no gene match. This CDR3 has 14 residues.

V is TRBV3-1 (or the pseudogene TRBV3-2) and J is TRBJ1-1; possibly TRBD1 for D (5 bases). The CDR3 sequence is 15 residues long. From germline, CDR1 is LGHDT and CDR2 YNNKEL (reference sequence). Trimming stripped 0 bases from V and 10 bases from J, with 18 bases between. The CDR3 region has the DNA TGTGCCAGCAGCCAAGATCTTACTGCCCCCGGGGGAGCTTTCTTT. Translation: CASSQDLTAPGGAFF.

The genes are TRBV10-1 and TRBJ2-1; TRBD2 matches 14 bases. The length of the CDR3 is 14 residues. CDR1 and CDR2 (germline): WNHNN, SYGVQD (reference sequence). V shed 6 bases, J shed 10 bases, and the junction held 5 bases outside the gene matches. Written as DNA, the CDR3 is TGCGCCAGCAGGAGGACTAGCGGGAGGAACGAGCAGTTCTTC. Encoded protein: CASRRTSGRNEQFF.

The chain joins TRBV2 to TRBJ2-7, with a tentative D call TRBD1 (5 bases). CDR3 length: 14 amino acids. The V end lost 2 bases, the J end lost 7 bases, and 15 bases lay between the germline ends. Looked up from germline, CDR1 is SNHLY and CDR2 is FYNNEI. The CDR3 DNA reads TGTGCCAGCAGTGAAAGACAGACACTTACAGAGCAGTACTTC. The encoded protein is CASSERQTLTEQYF.

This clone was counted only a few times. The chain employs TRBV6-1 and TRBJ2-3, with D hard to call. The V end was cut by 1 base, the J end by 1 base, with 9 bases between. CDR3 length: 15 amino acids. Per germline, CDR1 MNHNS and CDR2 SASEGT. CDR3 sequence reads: CASSEGRYRTDTQYF. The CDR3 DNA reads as TGTGCCAGCAGTGAAGGGCGGTACCGCACAGATACGCAGTATTTT.

CDR3 DNA: TGCGCCAGCAGCTTGGGGCCTACAGGGGGACAAGAGACCCAGTACTTC. The encoded protein is CASSLGPTGGQETQYF. The chain employs TRBV5-1 and TRBJ2-5; 8 nucleotides line up with TRBD1. The germline CDR1 and CDR2 sequences are SGHRS and YFSETQ. CDR3 length equals 16 residues. With 0 bases clipped from V and 2 bases from J, the junction kept 6 bases outside the gene matches.

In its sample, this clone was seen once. The chain's CDR3 is CASRREKLFF. In DNA form, the CDR3 reads TGTGCCAGCAGGAGGGAAAAACTGTTTTTT. This chain links TRBV2 with TRBJ1-4; the D is unclear. CDR3 length equals 10 residues. V was clipped by 6 bases and J by 8 bases, with 4 bases between them. Germline V gene sequence: CDR1 SNHLY, CDR2 FYNNEI. The full variable domain, rest sourced from reference TRBV2 and TRBJ1-4, is EPEVTQTPSHQVTQMGQEVILRCVPISNHLYFYWYRQILGQKVEFLVSFYNNEISEKSEIFDDQFSVERPDGSNFTLKIRSTKLEDSAMYFCASRREKLFFGSGTQLSVL.

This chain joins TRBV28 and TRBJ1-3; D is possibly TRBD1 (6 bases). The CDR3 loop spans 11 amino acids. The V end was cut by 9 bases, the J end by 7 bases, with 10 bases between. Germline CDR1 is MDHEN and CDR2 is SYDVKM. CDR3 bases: TGTGCCAGTTATAGGGGGAACACCATATATTTT. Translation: CASYRGNTIYF.

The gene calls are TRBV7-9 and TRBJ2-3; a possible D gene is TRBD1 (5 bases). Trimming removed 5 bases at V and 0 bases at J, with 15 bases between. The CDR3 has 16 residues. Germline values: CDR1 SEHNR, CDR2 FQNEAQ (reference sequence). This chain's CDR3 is CASSASDTLSTDTQYF. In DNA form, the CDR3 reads TGTGCCAGCAGCGCGTCGGACACCCTCAGCACAGATACGCAGTATTTT.

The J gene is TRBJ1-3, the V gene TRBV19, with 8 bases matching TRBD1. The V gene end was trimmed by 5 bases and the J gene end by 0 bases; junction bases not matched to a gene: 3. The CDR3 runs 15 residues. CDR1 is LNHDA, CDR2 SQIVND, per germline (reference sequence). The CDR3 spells CASSVTGGSGNTIYF. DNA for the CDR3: TGTGCCAGTAGTGTTACAGGGGGCTCTGGAAACACCATATATTTT.

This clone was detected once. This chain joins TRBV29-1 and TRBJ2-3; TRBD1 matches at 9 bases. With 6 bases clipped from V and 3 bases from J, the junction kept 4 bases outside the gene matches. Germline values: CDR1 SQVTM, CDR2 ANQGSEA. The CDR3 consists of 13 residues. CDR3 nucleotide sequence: TGCAGCGTCTCGACAGGGGGAACAGATACGCAGTATTTT. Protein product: CSVSTGGTDTQYF.

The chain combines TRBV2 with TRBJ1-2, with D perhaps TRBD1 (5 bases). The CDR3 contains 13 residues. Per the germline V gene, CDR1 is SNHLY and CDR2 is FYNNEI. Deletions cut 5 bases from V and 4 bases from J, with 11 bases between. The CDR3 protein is CASSFTGGYGYTF. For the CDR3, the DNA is TGTGCCAGCAGTTTTACGGGGGGCTATGGCTACACCTTC.

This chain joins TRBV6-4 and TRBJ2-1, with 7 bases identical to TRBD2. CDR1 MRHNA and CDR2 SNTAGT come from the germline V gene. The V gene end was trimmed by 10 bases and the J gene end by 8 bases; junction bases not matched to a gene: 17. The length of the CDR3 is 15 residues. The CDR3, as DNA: TGTGCCACCCGATTTGAAGCGGGATTCAGCGATGAGCAGTTCTTC. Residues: CATRFEAGFSDEQFF.

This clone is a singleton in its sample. CDR3 protein: CASNPGTGDYEQYF. The CDR3 DNA is TGTGCCAGCAACCCAGGAACAGGGGACTACGAGCAGTACTTC. This chain links TRBV7-9 with TRBJ2-7, with TRBD1 matching over 7 bases. Germline-derived CDR1 and CDR2 are SEHNR and FQNEAQ (reference sequence). CDR3 length: 14 amino acids. Trimming took 7 bases from V and 3 from J; bases not matched to a gene: 9.

CDR3 bases: TGCAGCGTTGAAGGTGGGACAGGGATCGACGAGCAGTACTTC. It yields the protein CSVEGGTGIDEQYF. The chain joins TRBV29-1 to TRBJ2-7; 9 nucleotides agree with TRBD1. The germline V gene has CDR1 SQVTM and CDR2 ANQGSEA. The CDR3 runs to 14 residues. Trimming at V came to 1 base and at J to 5 bases, leaving 6 bases not matched to a gene.

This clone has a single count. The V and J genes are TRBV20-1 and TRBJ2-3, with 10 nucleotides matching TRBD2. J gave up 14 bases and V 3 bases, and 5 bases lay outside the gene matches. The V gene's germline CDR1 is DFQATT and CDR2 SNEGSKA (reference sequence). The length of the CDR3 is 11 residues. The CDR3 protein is CSASKREGLYF. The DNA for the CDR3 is TGCAGTGCTAGTAAGCGGGAGGGCTTGTATTTT.

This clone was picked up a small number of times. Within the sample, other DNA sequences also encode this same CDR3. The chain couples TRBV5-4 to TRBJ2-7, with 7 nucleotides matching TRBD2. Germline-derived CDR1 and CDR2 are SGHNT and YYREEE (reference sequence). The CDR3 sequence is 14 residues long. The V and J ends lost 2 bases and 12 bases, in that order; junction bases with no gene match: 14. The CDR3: CASSLSGGRRIRYF. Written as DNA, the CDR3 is TGTGCCAGCAGCTTATCGGGAGGACGACGGATACGGTACTTC.

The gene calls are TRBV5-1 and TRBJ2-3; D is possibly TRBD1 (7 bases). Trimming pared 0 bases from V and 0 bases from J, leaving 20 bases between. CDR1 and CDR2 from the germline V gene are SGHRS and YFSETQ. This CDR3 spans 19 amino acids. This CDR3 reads CASSLEDFRGASSTDTQYF. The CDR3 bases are TGCGCCAGCAGCTTGGAGGATTTCAGGGGGGCCTCTAGCACAGATACGCAGTATTTT.